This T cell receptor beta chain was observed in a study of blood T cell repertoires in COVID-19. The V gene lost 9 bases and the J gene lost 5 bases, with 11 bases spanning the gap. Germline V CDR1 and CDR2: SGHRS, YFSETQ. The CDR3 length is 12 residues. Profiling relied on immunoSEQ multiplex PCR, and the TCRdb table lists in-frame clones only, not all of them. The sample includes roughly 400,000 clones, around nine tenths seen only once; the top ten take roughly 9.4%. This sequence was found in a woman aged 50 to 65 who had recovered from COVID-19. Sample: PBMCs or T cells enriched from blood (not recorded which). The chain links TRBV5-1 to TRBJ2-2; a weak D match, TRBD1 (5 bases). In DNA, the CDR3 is TGCGCCATCCGACAGCTTACCGGGGAGCTGTTTTTT. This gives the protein CAIRQLTGELFF.